The following is a TCR beta chain sequence with its context. The data were taken from a study of blood T cell repertoires in COVID-19. Clones were sequenced by immunoSEQ multiplex PCR, and TCRdb holds only the in-frame ones, with some missing. In the table there are approximately 40,000 clones, about 86% of which are singletons. Germline V gene sequence: CDR1 MGHRA, CDR2 YSYEKL. There are 14 residues in the CDR3. The V end lost 8 bases, the J end lost 6 bases, and 16 bases lay between the germline ends. The rearrangement joins TRBV4-1 to TRBJ2-2; tentatively, D is TRBD1 (6 bases). This receptor was taken from a human donor in a cohort sampled during active COVID-19. The sequenced sample consisted of peripheral blood. DNA of the CDR3: TGCGCCAGCGAAACAGTGCCAGGGGCCGGGGAGCTGTTTTTT. This codes for CASETVPGAGELFF.